This section outlines one T cell receptor (beta chain) sequence together with its context. This sample's TCRbeta library carried unique molecular identifier barcodes. TCRdb reprocessed the PCR reads via MiXCR and lists one record per CDR3 protein. The data hold fewer than 400,000 distinct CDR3 sequences, with about 20% observed a single time. The data stem from a study of T-cell reconstitution after alpha-beta-depleted transplantation in children. In germline, CDR1 is DFQATT, CDR2 SNEGSKA (reference sequence). Germline trimming cut 4 bases from V and 2 bases from J; bases unmatched to any gene: 12. This CDR3 has 17 residues.

The chain carries TRBV20-1 and TRBJ2-7; TRBD2 matches 12 bases. This sequence was found in a human donor who donated a stem cell graft to a child with acute myeloid leukemia. This specimen consisted of PBMCs from the stem cell graft donor, obtained from the stem cell graft. The chain's CDR3 is CSAKPGTSGLMTYEQYF. As DNA, the CDR3 is TGCAGTGCTAAGCCCGGGACTAGCGGGCTCATGACCTACGAGCAGTACTTC.